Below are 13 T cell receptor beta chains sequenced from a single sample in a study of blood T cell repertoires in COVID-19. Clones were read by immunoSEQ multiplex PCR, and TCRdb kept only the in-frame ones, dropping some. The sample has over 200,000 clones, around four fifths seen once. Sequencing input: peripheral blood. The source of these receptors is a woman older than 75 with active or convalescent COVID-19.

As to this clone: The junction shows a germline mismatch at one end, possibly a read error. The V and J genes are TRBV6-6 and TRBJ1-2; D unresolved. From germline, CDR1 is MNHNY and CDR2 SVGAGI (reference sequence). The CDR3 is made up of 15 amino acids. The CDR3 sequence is CASSYPRTGTPARVF. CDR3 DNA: TGTGCCAGCAGTTACCCTCGGACGGGCACCCCCGCGAGGGTCTTC.

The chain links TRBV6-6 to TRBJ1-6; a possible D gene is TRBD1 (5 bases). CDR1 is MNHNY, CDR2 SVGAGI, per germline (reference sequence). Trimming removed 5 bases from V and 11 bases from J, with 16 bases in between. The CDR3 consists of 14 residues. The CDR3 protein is CASSTRDSPTPLHF. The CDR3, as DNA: TGTGCCAGCAGTACCCGGGACTCCCCAACACCCCTCCACTTT.

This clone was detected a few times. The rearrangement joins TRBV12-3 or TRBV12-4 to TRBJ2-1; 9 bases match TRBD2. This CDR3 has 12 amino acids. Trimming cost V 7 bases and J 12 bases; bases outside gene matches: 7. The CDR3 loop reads CASTDSGSRQFF. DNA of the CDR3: TGTGCCAGCACCGATAGCGGGAGTCGGCAGTTCTTC.

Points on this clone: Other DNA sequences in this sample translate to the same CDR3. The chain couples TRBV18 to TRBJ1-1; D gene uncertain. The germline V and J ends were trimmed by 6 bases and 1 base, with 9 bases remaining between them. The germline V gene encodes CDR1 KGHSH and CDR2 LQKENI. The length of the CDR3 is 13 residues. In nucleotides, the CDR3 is TGTGCCAGCTCCCTCGACACGAACACTGAAGCTTTCTTT. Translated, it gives CASSLDTNTEAFF.

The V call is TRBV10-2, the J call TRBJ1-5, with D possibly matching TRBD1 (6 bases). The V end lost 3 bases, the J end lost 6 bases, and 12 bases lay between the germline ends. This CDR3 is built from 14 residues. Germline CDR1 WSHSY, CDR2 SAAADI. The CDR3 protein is CASSDQGRGQPQHF. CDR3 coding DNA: TGCGCCAGCAGTGATCAGGGGCGCGGTCAGCCCCAGCATTTT.

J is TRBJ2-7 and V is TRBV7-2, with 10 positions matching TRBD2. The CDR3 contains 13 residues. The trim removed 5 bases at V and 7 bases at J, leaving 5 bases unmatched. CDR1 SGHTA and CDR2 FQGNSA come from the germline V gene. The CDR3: CASSLGLALEQYF. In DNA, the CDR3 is TGTGCCAGCAGCCTGGGACTAGCGTTGGAGCAGTACTTC.

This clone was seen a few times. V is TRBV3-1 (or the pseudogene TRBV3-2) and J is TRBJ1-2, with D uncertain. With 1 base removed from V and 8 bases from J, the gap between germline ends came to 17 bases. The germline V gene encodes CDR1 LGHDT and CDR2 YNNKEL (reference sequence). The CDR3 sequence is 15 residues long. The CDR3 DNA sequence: TGTGCCAGCAGCCAAGGACGTTTCAGGTTCGGAGGCTACACCTTC. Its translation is CASSQGRFRFGGYTF.

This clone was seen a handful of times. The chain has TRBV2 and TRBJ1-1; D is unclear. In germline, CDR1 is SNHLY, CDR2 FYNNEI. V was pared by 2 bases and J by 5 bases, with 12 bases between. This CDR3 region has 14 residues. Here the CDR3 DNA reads TGTGCCAGCAGTGAAAGGAGCCTTGGGACTGAAGCTTTCTTT. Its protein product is CASSERSLGTEAFF.

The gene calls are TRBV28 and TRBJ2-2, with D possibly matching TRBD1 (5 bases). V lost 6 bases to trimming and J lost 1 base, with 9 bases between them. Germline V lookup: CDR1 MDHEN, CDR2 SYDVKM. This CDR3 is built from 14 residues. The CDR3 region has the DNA TGTGCCAGCAGACCTGGACAGAACACCGGGGAGCTGTTTTTT. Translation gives CASRPGQNTGELFF.

The CDR3 sequence: CASSPGRYEQYF. For the CDR3, the DNA is TGTGCCAGCTCACCAGGTAGATACGAGCAGTACTTC. This chain connects TRBV18 to TRBJ2-7; D is undetermined. V dropped 2 bases and J dropped 4 bases, with 6 bases sitting between them. Germline-derived CDR1 and CDR2 are KGHSH and LQKENI. This CDR3 contains 12 residues.

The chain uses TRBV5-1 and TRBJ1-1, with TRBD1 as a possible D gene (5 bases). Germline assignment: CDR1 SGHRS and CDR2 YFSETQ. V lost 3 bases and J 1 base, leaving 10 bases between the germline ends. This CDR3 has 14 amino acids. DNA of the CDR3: TGCGCCAGCAGCTCAAACACAGGGAACACTGAAGCTTTCTTT. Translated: CASSSNTGNTEAFF.

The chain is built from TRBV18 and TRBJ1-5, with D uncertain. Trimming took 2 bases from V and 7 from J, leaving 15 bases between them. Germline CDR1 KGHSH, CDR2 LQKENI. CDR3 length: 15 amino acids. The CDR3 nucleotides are TGTGCCAGCTCACCAGGCAGTTTAAGTTCCCAGCCCCAGCATTTT. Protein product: CASSPGSLSSQPQHF.

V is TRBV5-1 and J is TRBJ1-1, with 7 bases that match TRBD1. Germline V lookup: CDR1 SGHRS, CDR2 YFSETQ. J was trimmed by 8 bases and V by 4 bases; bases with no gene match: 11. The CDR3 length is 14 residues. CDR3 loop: CASSPQGGVSEAFF. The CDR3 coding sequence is TGCGCCAGCAGCCCGCAGGGGGGCGTGTCAGAAGCTTTCTTT.